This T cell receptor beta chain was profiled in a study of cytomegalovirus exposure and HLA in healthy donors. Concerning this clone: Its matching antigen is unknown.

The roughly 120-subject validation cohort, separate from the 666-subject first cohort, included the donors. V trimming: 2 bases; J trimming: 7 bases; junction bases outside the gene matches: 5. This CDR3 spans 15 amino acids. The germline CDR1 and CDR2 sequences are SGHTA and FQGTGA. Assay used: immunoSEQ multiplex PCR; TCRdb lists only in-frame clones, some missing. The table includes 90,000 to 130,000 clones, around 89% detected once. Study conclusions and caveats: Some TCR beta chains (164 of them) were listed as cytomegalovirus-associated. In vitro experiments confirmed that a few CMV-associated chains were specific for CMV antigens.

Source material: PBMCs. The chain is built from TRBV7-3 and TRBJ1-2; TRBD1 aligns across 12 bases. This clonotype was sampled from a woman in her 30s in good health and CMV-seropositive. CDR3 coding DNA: TGTGCCAGCAGCTTATCGGGACAGGGGGCGGGTGGCTACACCTTC. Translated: CASSLSGQGAGGYTF.